The TCR beta chain under discussion was sequenced for a study of cytomegalovirus exposure and HLA in healthy donors. 60 Vbeta and 13 Jbeta primers were used in PCR. Sequenced by immunoSEQ multiplex PCR; TCRdb stores in-frame clones only, minus some. Of some 200,000 clones in the sample, approximately 78% were seen once. This clone occurred once. Antigen: not known. Study-wide results and limits: Diagnosis of cytomegalovirus status made by the classifier reportedly showed high specificity and sensitivity. In a later analysis, HLA-C alleles had the fewest associated TCRs, DRB1 alleles the most. About 87% or about 30% of the time was how often most TCR beta V segments were productive, according to an earlier analysis.

Participants comprised healthy donors of bone marrow. Sequencing was performed on PBMCs. The receptor's source is a woman in her thirties or forties in good health and CMV-seronegative.

The CDR3 sequence: CASSAEPGQTYEQYF. Written as DNA, the CDR3 is TGTGCCAGCAGCGCGGAACCGGGACAGACCTACGAGCAGTACTTC. This chain uses TRBV9 with TRBJ2-7; TRBD1 aligns across 7 bases. The germline V gene encodes CDR1 SGDLS and CDR2 YYNGEE. V shed 3 bases, J shed 2 bases, and the junction held 8 bases outside the gene matches. There are 15 residues in the CDR3.